Below, one T cell receptor (beta chain) is given with its context. The entry originates in a study of shared clonotypes between healthy human individuals. The germline V gene encodes CDR1 SEHNR and CDR2 FQNEAQ (reference sequence). The CDR3 runs to 13 residues. Between the trimmed V and J ends, which lost 5 bases and 2 bases, there was a span of 10 bases. Methods used by the authors: Because ImmunoSEQ provided only junction sequences with no quality scores, the filtering differed. Data came from immunoSEQ multiplex PCR; TCRdb stores just in-frame clones and leaves some out. The DNA was the basis for D and trimming; V, J and clone size are from that table. The table lists around 700,000 clones, about 90% of them singletons. In the naive CD8 group, cells lacked CD45RO and were positively selected for CCR7, so terminally differentiated effector memory CD45RA+ cells were left out.

V and J are TRBV7-9 and TRBJ2-7; D gene uncertain. The sample consisted of naive CD8+ T cells sorted from blood. This receptor was obtained from a man aged 25-45 years in good health. The CDR3 region has the DNA TGTGCCAGCAGCCGCCACGGAACCTACGAGCAGTACTTC. Residues: CASSRHGTYEQYF.